This T cell receptor beta chain came from a study of blood T cell repertoires in COVID-19. Study summary: The origin of the acute and convalescent COVID-19 samples was the United States, Italy and Spain. The analysed material was cDNA or gDNA that came from T cells, B-cell-depleted T cells, or PBMCs.

During active infection, Seattle patients enrolled and were then monitored through disease. How the authors handled the data: Reference gene primer amplification gave nucleated cell count estimates. Libraries were prepared by immunoSEQ multiplex PCR; TCRdb keeps only in-frame clonotypes and omits some of them. V and J calls and clone size are copied from that table; D and trimming were computed from the DNA. Of 150,000 to 160,000 clones listed, about 83% were seen once; the top ten hold 9.5% to 13%. The CDR3 totals 16 residues. V lost 4 bases and J lost 4; bases outside the gene matches: 12. CDR1 and CDR2 (germline): LGHDT, YNNKEL (reference sequence).

The chain recombines TRBV3-1 (or the pseudogene TRBV3-2) with TRBJ1-2, with 7 bases identical to TRBD1. Sequencing was performed on peripheral blood. The TCR comes from a woman aged 55-69 years with COVID-19, enrolled during active disease. DNA for the CDR3: TGTGCCAGCAGCCCAGGCGGTTGGACAGGCTCCTATGGCTACACCTTC. Amino acids: CASSPGGWTGSYGYTF.